This T cell receptor (beta chain) was sequenced in a study of blood T cell repertoires in COVID-19. The V gene's germline CDR1 is MNHEY and CDR2 SVGEGT. Deletions cut 6 bases from V and 4 bases from J, with 18 bases between. This CDR3 has 15 residues. The repertoire was sequenced with immunoSEQ multiplex PCR; TCRdb's copy has only in-frame clones and lacks some. Among 270,000 or so clones listed, 90% were seen once. The sample comprised peripheral blood. The V and J genes are TRBV6-2 or TRBV6-3 and TRBJ1-2; weak D call: TRBD1 (6 bases). The clonotype comes from a woman aged 60-75 years with COVID-19, enrolled during active disease. CDR3 DNA: TGTGCCAGCAGCGGTCGAACAGGGCCGAGCTATGGCTACACCTTC. Protein sequence: CASSGRTGPSYGYTF.